Presented here are 14 T cell receptor beta chains from one specimen sequenced in a study of T-cell memory formation after mild COVID-19. TCRdb re-analysed the 5' RACE reads in MiXCR, keeping a single row per CDR3 protein. The table lists approximately 190,000 distinct CDR3 sequences, about a sixth of them singletons. Sequenced input: PBMCs or a T cell subset sorted from them (not recorded which). The receptor set was obtained from an adult woman who had mild COVID-19 (a few samples of this study predate the infection). Cell type and time point are not known.

The chain couples TRBV7-9 to TRBJ1-4; D uncertain. V dropped 5 bases and J dropped 8 bases, with 15 bases sitting between them. The CDR3 loop spans 14 amino acids. Germline V CDR1 and CDR2: SEHNR, FQNEAQ (reference sequence). CDR3: CASSPRTEIEKLFF. The CDR3 DNA follows: TGTGCCAGCAGCCCCCGGACGGAGATAGAAAAACTGTTTTTT.

The rearrangement uses TRBV11-2 and TRBJ1-1; TRBD1 aligns across 8 bases. Germline V gives CDR1 SGHAT, CDR2 FQNNGV. V gave up 5 bases and J gave up 1 base; unmatched junction bases: 9. The CDR3 contains 16 residues. The CDR3 nucleotides are TGTGCCAGCAGCCGCCCCAGGGGGCTCAGGAACACTGAAGCTTTCTTT. Encoded protein: CASSRPRGLRNTEAFF.

The genes are TRBV2 and TRBJ1-6; 10 bases fit TRBD1. The ends lost 5 bases at V and 8 bases at J; junction bases unmatched: 3. Germline CDR1 and CDR2: SNHLY and FYNNEI. The CDR3 runs to 14 residues. CDR3 amino acids: CASSQDRGDSPLHF. The CDR3 DNA follows: TGTGCCAGCAGTCAGGACAGGGGGGATTCACCCCTCCACTTT.

The CDR3 region has the DNA TGTGCCAGCAGCCACCCGCCAAAAGAGACCCAGTACTTC. Translation: CASSHPPKETQYF. This chain links TRBV5-6 with TRBJ2-5, with D unclear. Trimming pared 4 bases from V and 3 bases from J, leaving 10 bases between. This CDR3 has 13 residues. Germline-derived CDR1 and CDR2 are SGHDT and YYEEEE.

This clonotype was counted between two and nine times. J is TRBJ2-5 and V is TRBV7-2; tentatively, D is TRBD1 or TRBD2 (5 bases each). CDR3 length equals 16 residues. Trimming pared 6 bases from V and 4 bases from J, leaving 21 bases between. Germline CDR1 and CDR2: SGHTA and FQGNSA. The CDR3 DNA follows: TGTGCCAGCAGTCCTTCCGGGACCCGAGGGCCAGAGACCCAGTACTTC. This codes for CASSPSGTRGPETQYF.

This clonotype was detected a few times. The chain recombines TRBV20-1 with TRBJ1-5; possible D gene TRBD1, 5 bases. V shed 6 bases and J shed 6 bases, with 21 bases lying between them. CDR1 is DFQATT, CDR2 SNEGSKA, per germline (reference sequence). The CDR3 length is 15 residues. CDR3 nucleotides: TGCAGTGCGGGACCTGGGACCCGAGTGGCTCAGCCCCAGCATTTT. It translates to CSAGPGTRVAQPQHF.

This clonotype has at least ten counts. V gene TRBV7-9 combines with J gene TRBJ2-1, with D uncertain. The V end lost 1 base, the J end lost 12 bases, and 10 bases lay between the germline ends. This CDR3 region has 12 residues. Germline assignment: CDR1 SEHNR and CDR2 FQNEAQ (reference sequence). The DNA of the CDR3 is TGTGCCAGCAGCTTAGATTTCTCTGCGCAGTTCTTC. It is translated as CASSLDFSAQFF. Using reference TRBV7-9 and TRBJ2-1 for the parts outside the CDR3, the full variable domain is DTGVSQNPRHKITKRGQNVTFRCDPISEHNRLYWYRQTLGQGPEFLTYFQNEAQLEKSRLLSDRFSAERPKGSFSTLEIQRTEQGDSAMYLCASSLDFSAQFFGPGTRLTVL.

This sequence joins TRBV12-3 or TRBV12-4 and TRBJ2-7; 9 bases agree with TRBD2. This CDR3 spans 12 amino acids. Germline trimming cut 2 bases from V and 12 bases from J; bases unmatched to any gene: 5. CDR3 bases: TGTGCCAGCAGTTTACTAGCGGGGTGGAGGTACTTC. Amino acids: CASSLLAGWRYF.

The genes are TRBV12-2 and TRBJ2-1; TRBD2 was called by the table and not checked on the DNA. TRBV12-2 represents a pseudogene. The CDR3 extends over 16 amino acids. The CDR3 region is CASRLGLAGRYNEQFF. For the CDR3, the DNA is TGTGCAAGTCGCTTAGGACTAGCGGGGCGATACAATGAGCAGTTCTTC.

J is TRBJ1-2 and V is TRBV6-2 or TRBV6-3, with D perhaps matching TRBD1 (5 bases). Trimming left V 5 bases short and J 1 base short, with 17 bases between. Per germline, CDR1 MNHEY and CDR2 SVGEGT. There are 16 residues in the CDR3. The CDR3, as DNA: TGTGCCAGCAGTACCCGGTGGGGCAGCGGTAACTATGGCTACACCTTC. Protein: CASSTRWGSGNYGYTF.

V gene TRBV13 combines with J gene TRBJ1-5, with a tentative D call TRBD1 (5 bases). The CDR3 has 14 amino acids. The V gene lost 3 bases and the J gene lost 3 bases, with 9 bases spanning the gap. CDR1 is PRHDT and CDR2 is FYEKMQ in the germline V gene (reference sequence). For the CDR3, the DNA is TGTGCCAGCAGCTTCTCCGGGACCAATCAGCCCCAGCATTTT. This translates into CASSFSGTNQPQHF.

This clonotype was observed at least ten times. The genes are TRBV5-1 and TRBJ1-2; D is unresolved. Trimming shortened V by 0 bases and J by 4 bases, and 16 bases separated the two germline ends. CDR1 and CDR2 from the germline V gene are SGHRS and YFSETQ. The CDR3 extends over 16 amino acids. CDR3: CASSLEGLSGSYGYTF. CDR3 in DNA: TGCGCCAGCAGCTTGGAGGGTTTAAGCGGATCCTATGGCTACACCTTC.

The J gene is TRBJ1-2, the V gene TRBV11-3; D gene unclear. Germline CDR1 reads SGHNT; CDR2 reads YENEEA. V gave up 5 bases and J gave up 7 bases, with 20 bases separating them. This CDR3 contains 15 residues. The CDR3 is CASSPSPSGAGGYTF. CDR3 sequence (DNA): TGTGCCAGCAGCCCAAGTCCTTCGGGAGCAGGTGGCTACACCTTC.

The J gene is TRBJ1-2, the V gene TRBV18; 9 bases are a match to TRBD1. Germline assignment: CDR1 KGHSH and CDR2 LQKENI. V trimming: 3 bases; J trimming: 6 bases; junction bases outside the gene matches: 2. The CDR3 totals 13 residues. DNA of the CDR3: TGTGCCAGCTCACCCCGACAGGGGGATGGCTACACCTTC. It encodes CASSPRQGDGYTF. Variable domain in full (rest from reference TRBV18 and TRBJ1-2): NAGVMQNPRHLVRRRGQEARLRCSPMKGHSHVYWYRQLPEEGLKFMVYLQKENIIDESGMPKERFSAEFPKEGPSILRIQQVVRGDSAAYFCASSPRQGDGYTFGSGTRLTVV.